This T cell receptor beta chain was profiled in a study of Graves' ophthalmopathy and Graves' hyperthyroidism. Amplification of the TCR beta CDR3 regions used RNA transcripts (as template). HTBI-primed first-round RT-PCR preceded second-round multiplex PCR. TCRdb reanalysed the multiplex PCR reads using MiXCR and keeps one entry per CDR3 protein. The sample contains about 1.2 million distinct CDR3 sequences, around a third of which appear only once. Trimming shortened V by 6 bases and J by 0 bases, and 20 bases separated the two germline ends. This CDR3 spans 17 amino acids. Germline assignment: CDR1 DFQATT and CDR2 SNEGSKA (reference sequence).

The clonotype comes from an adult man with Graves' hyperthyroidism. What was sequenced was peripheral blood or thyroid tissue (not recorded which). The chain employs TRBV20-1 and TRBJ1-4, with D maybe TRBD1 (6 bases). The CDR3, as DNA: TGCAGTGCAACAGGGTCGGGTATAGCCTCAACTAATGAAAAACTGTTTTTT. Its protein is CSATGSGIASTNEKLFF.